The 2 T cell receptor beta chains given below trace back to one sample, sequenced in a study of TIL therapy for anti-PD-1-resistant metastatic lung cancer. Time point defined: pre-treatment sample, taken before nivolumab and TIL therapy. This was the immunoSEQ v3 assay. Here immunoSEQ multiplex PCR was the method, and the copy in TCRdb shows in-frame clones only, minus some. Of approximately 47,000 clones in the sample, 80% to 90% are singletons; the top ten hold around 5%. The source was blood, collected at baseline. Every receptor here comes from a person aged 25-85 years with non-small cell lung cancer.

The CDR3 protein is CASSSRQGEGSYEQYF. The CDR3 region has the DNA TGTGCCAGCAGTTCACGACAGGGCGAGGGGTCCTACGAGCAGTACTTC. The rearrangement links TRBV27 to TRBJ2-7; 7 bases match TRBD1. V gave up 4 bases and J gave up 1 base; unmatched junction bases: 10. This CDR3 has 16 amino acids. Germline V gene data show CDR1 as MNHEY and CDR2 as SMNVEV (reference sequence).

J is TRBJ2-1 and V is TRBV7-2, with a tentative D call TRBD1 (5 bases). Germline CDR1 reads SGHTA; CDR2 reads FQGNSA. The length of the CDR3 is 13 residues. V lost 6 bases to trimming and J lost 12 bases, with 18 bases between them. Here the CDR3 DNA reads TGTGCCAGCAGTCAACAGGTTTCCTTGGGGCAGTTCTTC. The encoded protein is CASSQQVSLGQFF.